Listed below are T cell receptor beta chains from one sample, sequenced in a study of identical twins. TCRdb itself ran the 5' RACE reads through MiXCR, one entry per CDR3 protein. The table lists approximately 490,000 distinct CDR3 sequences, around 24% of them singletons. The data were also submitted as part of a second study, on yellow fever vaccine responses in identical twins.

Sample: CD4+ T cells sorted from blood. The receptors were gathered from a woman under 30 in good health. Both conserved end residues are part of each CDR3. D genes are given only for firm matches. Clone sizes are given selectively: once, few, many, or a class where the clone is expanded.

clone size,V gene,J gene,D gene,CDR3 protein,CDR3 DNA
-,TRBV10-3,TRBJ2-3,-,CAISVLLATDTQYF,TGTGCCATCAGTGTACTGCTAGCTACGGATACGCAGTATTTT
-,TRBV6-6,TRBJ2-3,-,CASSYIADITDTQYF,TGTGCCAGCAGTTACATAGCGGATATCACAGATACGCAGTATTTT
few,TRBV2,TRBJ2-2,TRBD2,CASSSGMNTGELFF,TGTGCCAGCAGTAGCGGGATGAACACCGGGGAGCTGTTTTTT
-,TRBV5-1,TRBJ2-7,-,CASSLVGDTYTTYEQYF,TGCGCCAGCAGCTTGGTTGGAGACACTTACACAACCTACGAGCAGTACTTC
-,TRBV6-1,TRBJ2-7,TRBD2,CASRTGLAGGAEQYF,TGTGCCAGCAGAACTGGTTTGGCGGGAGGCGCCGAGCAGTACTTC
few,TRBV5-1,TRBJ2-3,-,CASSLGSGQSTDTQYF,TGCGCCAGCAGCTTAGGTAGCGGACAAAGCACAGATACGCAGTATTTT
-,TRBV6-1,TRBJ1-6,-,CASSRTSGHAKGSPLHF,TGTGCCAGCAGTCGGACTTCGGGACATGCAAAAGGTTCACCCCTCCACTTT
-,TRBV27,TRBJ2-1,TRBD2,CASSWTSGGGRSYNEQFF,TGTGCCAGCAGTTGGACTAGCGGGGGGGGCCGCTCCTACAATGAGCAGTTCTTC
-,TRBV25-1,TRBJ2-5,TRBD1,CASSDPQGVQETQYF,TGTGCCAGCAGTGACCCACAGGGGGTCCAAGAGACCCAGTACTTC
-,TRBV21-1,TRBJ2-2,-,CATRKGELFF,TGTGCCACTAGGAAGGGGGAGCTGTTTTTT
few,TRBV7-3,TRBJ2-1,TRBD2,CASSMGLARYNEQFF,TGTGCCAGCAGCATGGGACTAGCGAGATACAATGAGCAGTTCTTC
-,TRBV29-1,TRBJ2-5,TRBD2,CSVVTSGSPETQYF,TGCAGCGTTGTGACTAGCGGGAGTCCAGAGACCCAGTACTTC
-,TRBV25-1,TRBJ2-5,-,CASSDPEGHQETQYF,TGTGCCAGCAGTGATCCTGAGGGCCATCAAGAGACCCAGTACTTC
-,TRBV16,TRBJ1-2,-,CASSQSSGIYGYTF,TGTGCCAGCAGCCAATCGTCGGGGATTTATGGCTACACCTTC
-,TRBV6-5,TRBJ2-1,-,CASSYNGFNEQFF,TGTGCCAGCAGTTATAACGGGTTCAATGAGCAGTTCTTC
few,TRBV28,TRBJ2-2,TRBD1,CATTPPTGGRTGELFF,TGTGCCACCACACCTCCAACAGGGGGACGAACCGGGGAGCTGTTTTTT
few,TRBV12-3/TRBV12-4,TRBJ2-2,-,CASSFYGTGELFF,TGTGCCAGCAGTTTCTACGGCACCGGGGAGCTGTTTTTT
-,TRBV28,TRBJ2-1,TRBD2,CASSLMGGIYNEQFF,TGTGCCAGCAGTTTGATGGGAGGGATCTACAATGAGCAGTTCTTC
few,TRBV7-9,TRBJ2-3,-,CASRRQTQTDTQYF,TGTGCCAGCAGACGACAGACTCAGACAGATACGCAGTATTTT
-,TRBV20-1,TRBJ2-5,TRBD1,CSAGTGGAGETQYF,TGCAGTGCTGGGACAGGGGGCGCGGGAGAGACCCAGTACTTC
-,TRBV10-3,TRBJ2-1,-,CAISGPSIEQFF,TGTGCCATCAGCGGCCCCTCCATAGAGCAGTTCTTC
once,TRBV7-6,TRBJ2-2,TRBD1,CASSLGQGWSGELFF,TGTGCCAGCAGCTTAGGACAGGGGTGGTCCGGGGAGCTGTTTTTT
-,TRBV5-1,TRBJ2-3,TRBD2,CASSRGLSSTDTQYF,TGCGCCAGCAGCAGGGGACTATCTAGCACAGATACGCAGTATTTT
-,TRBV5-1,TRBJ2-5,TRBD1,CASSSTGGPGTQYF,TGCGCCAGCAGCTCGACAGGGGGCCCGGGGACCCAGTACTTC
few,TRBV3-1,TRBJ2-5,-,CASSQDRGSRETQYF,TGTGCCAGCAGCCAAGATCGAGGGTCCAGGGAGACCCAGTACTTC
few,TRBV3-1,TRBJ1-6,-,CASSQQGRYNSPLHF,TGTGCCAGCAGCCAACAGGGGAGGTATAATTCACCCCTCCACTTT
-,TRBV5-1,TRBJ2-5,-,CASSPLSPKETQYF,TGCGCCAGCAGCCCCCTATCACCCAAGGAGACCCAGTACTTC
few,TRBV5-1,TRBJ2-1,-,CASSLRETPNNEQFF,TGCGCCAGCAGCTTGCGGGAGACACCCAACAATGAGCAGTTCTTC
many,TRBV20-1,TRBJ2-7,TRBD2,CSAAGTSAYEQYF,TGCAGTGCTGCCGGGACTAGCGCATACGAGCAGTACTTC
-,TRBV11-2,TRBJ2-3,TRBD1,CASSFGDRGGADTQYF,TGTGCCAGCAGCTTCGGGGACAGGGGGGGGGCAGATACGCAGTATTTT
-,TRBV7-6,TRBJ2-4,-,CASSLGGYEKGIQNIQYF,TGTGCCAGCAGCTTAGGAGGTTACGAAAAAGGGATCCAAAACATTCAGTACTTC